The 5 T cell receptor beta chains given below trace back to one sample, sequenced in a study of CD8 T cells in Susac syndrome. Reverse transcription of about 0.45 to 1 ug RNA was performed with random hexamers. Each CDR3 protein is one row after TCRdb ran MiXCR on the immunoSEQ multiplex PCR reads. The sample holds more than 150,000 distinct CDR3 sequences, roughly 95% seen once. Input material: CD4+ T cells from PBMCs. All receptors derive from a human donor with Susac syndrome.

This sequence joins TRBV7-8 and TRBJ2-5, with 8 bases matching TRBD1. The germline CDR1 and CDR2 sequences are SGHVS and FQNEAQ. V gave up 1 base and J gave up 5 bases; unmatched junction bases: 9. The CDR3 is 16 residues long. Here the CDR3 DNA reads TGTGCCAGCAGCTTAGTAGATTGGACAGGGCGCGAGACCCAGTACTTC. Translation gives CASSLVDWTGRETQYF.

The chain couples TRBV4-2 to TRBJ2-7, with 11 bases fitting TRBD1. J was trimmed by 6 bases and V by 1 base; bases with no gene match: 8. Germline V lookup: CDR1 LGHNA, CDR2 YNFKEQ. This CDR3 comprises 16 residues. The CDR3 sequence is CASSQAATGTGGEQYF. Written as DNA, the CDR3 is TGTGCCAGCAGCCAAGCCGCTACCGGGACAGGGGGCGAGCAGTACTTC.

J is TRBJ1-2 and V is TRBV29-1; no definite D call. The V gene lost 6 bases and the J gene lost 0 bases, with 14 bases spanning the gap. This CDR3 region has 14 residues. Germline V lookup: CDR1 SQVTM, CDR2 ANQGSEA. The CDR3 spells CSVNPGITNYGYTF. CDR3 nucleotide sequence: TGCAGCGTAAATCCCGGGATCACTAACTATGGCTACACCTTC.

V and J are TRBV29-1 and TRBJ1-2; D is uncertain. CDR1 and CDR2 (germline): SQVTM, ANQGSEA. The CDR3 totals 12 residues. V gave up 2 bases and J gave up 2 bases, with 6 bases separating them. CDR3 DNA: TGCAGCGTTGAAACAGACAACTATGGCTACACCTTC. Its translation is CSVETDNYGYTF. The full variable domain, its missing parts supplied by reference TRBV29-1 and TRBJ1-2, is SAVISQKPSRDICQRGTSLTIQCQVDSQVTMMFWYRQQPGQSLTLIATANQGSEATYESGFVIDKFPISRPNLTFSTLTVSNMSPEDSSIYLCSVETDNYGYTFGSGTRLTVV.

The CDR3 region is CASSERTSGTDTQYF. The CDR3 coding sequence is TGTGCCAGCAGCGAGAGGACTAGCGGCACAGATACGCAGTATTTT. This chain connects TRBV9 to TRBJ2-3; 9 bases match TRBD2. Germline V gives CDR1 SGDLS, CDR2 YYNGEE. The CDR3 runs to 15 residues. V shed 3 bases and J 1 base; nucleotides not matched to a gene: 3. Drawing the rest from reference TRBV9 and TRBJ2-3, the complete variable domain is DSGVTQTPKHLITATGQRVTLRCSPRSGDLSVYWYQQSLDQGLQFLIQYYNGEERAKGNILERFSAQQFPDLHSELNLSSLELGDSALYFCASSERTSGTDTQYFGPGTRLTVL.